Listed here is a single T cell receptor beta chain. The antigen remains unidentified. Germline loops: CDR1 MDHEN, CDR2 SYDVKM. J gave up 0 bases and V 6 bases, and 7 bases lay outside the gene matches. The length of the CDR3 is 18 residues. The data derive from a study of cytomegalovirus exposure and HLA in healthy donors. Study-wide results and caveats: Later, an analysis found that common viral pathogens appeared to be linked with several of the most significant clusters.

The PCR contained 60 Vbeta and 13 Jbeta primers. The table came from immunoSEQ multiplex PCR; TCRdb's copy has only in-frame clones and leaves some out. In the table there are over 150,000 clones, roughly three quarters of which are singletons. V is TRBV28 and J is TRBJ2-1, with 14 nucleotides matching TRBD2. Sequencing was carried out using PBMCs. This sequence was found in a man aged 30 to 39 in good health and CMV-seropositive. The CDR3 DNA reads TGTGCCAGCAGAGGACTAGCGGGAGGCCGGGGCTCCTACAATGAGCAGTTCTTC. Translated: CASRGLAGGRGSYNEQFF.